These T cell receptor beta chains were read from a single sample in a study of blood T cell repertoires in COVID-19. The assay was immunoSEQ multiplex PCR, and TCRdb's table has in-frame clones only and misses some. The sample yields about 250,000 clones, about 89% seen once. Sequenced material: peripheral blood. Receptors were obtained from a woman aged 60 to 75 who had recovered from COVID-19. CDR3s include the opening cysteine and the closing phenylalanine or tryptophan. Each record gives: J gene, V gene, clone size, D gene, CDR3 protein, CDR3 DNA. A D gene is named only where the DNA matches it firmly. Clone size appears in some rows only: once, few, many, or a class for an expanded clone.

TRBJ2-5	TRBV10-2	-	TRBD1	CASQQGAWETQYF	TGCGCCAGTCAACAGGGGGCGTGGGAGACCCAGTACTTC
TRBJ1-5	TRBV20-1	-	TRBD1	CSASTPGGAGQPQHF	TGCAGTGCTAGTACCCCAGGGGGCGCAGGTCAGCCCCAGCATTTT
TRBJ2-3	TRBV6-5	-	TRBD2	CASSIAGGQSTQYF	TGTGCCAGCAGTATAGCGGGGGGGCAGAGTACGCAGTATTTT
TRBJ2-2	TRBV5-1	-	TRBD1	CASSLAGTAANTGELFF	TGCGCCAGCAGCTTGGCGGGGACAGCCGCGAACACCGGGGAGCTGTTTTTT
TRBJ1-5	TRBV12-3/TRBV12-4	-	-	CASSLEGPQHF	TGTGCCAGCAGTTTGGAGGGCCCCCAGCATTTT
TRBJ1-1	TRBV7-2	-	TRBD1	CASSWTGDDTEAFF	TGTGCCAGCAGCTGGACAGGGGACGACACTGAAGCTTTCTTT
TRBJ1-6	TRBV7-2	once	-	CASSLGTANNSPLHF	TGTGCCAGCAGCTTAGGGACAGCCAATAATTCACCCCTCCACTTT
TRBJ2-2	TRBV9	-	-	CASRGLGNTGELFF	TGTGCCAGCAGAGGACTGGGCAACACCGGGGAACTGTTTTTT
TRBJ2-3	TRBV5-1	-	TRBD2	CASLRGGSTDTQYF	TGCGCCAGCCTCCGGGGGGGATCCACAGATACGCAGTATTTT
TRBJ1-2	TRBV4-2	-	TRBD1	CASSHATGTGGSYGYTF	TGTGCCAGCAGCCATGCTACCGGGACAGGGGGCAGCTATGGCTACACCTTC
TRBJ2-7	TRBV5-5	-	-	CASSLGRGQIYEQYF	TGTGCCAGCAGCTTGGGGCGGGGACAGATCTACGAGCAGTACTTC
TRBJ2-3	TRBV5-4	-	-	CASSSRRGGSTDTQYF	TGTGCCAGCAGCTCCCGAAGGGGGGGAAGCACAGATACGCAGTATTTT
TRBJ2-1	TRBV5-1	-	TRBD2	CASSLVAGNNEQFF	TGCGCCAGCAGCTTGGTAGCGGGGAACAATGAGCAGTTCTTC
TRBJ2-1	TRBV4-1	-	TRBD2	CASSQEGTSFNEQFF	TGCGCCAGCAGCCAAGAGGGGACTAGTTTCAATGAGCAGTTCTTC
TRBJ2-7	TRBV12-3/TRBV12-4	-	-	CASSLLRGSEQYF	TGTGCCAGCAGTTTACTGCGGGGCAGTGAGCAGTACTTC
TRBJ2-7	TRBV7-3	-	-	CASSLSGGRNEQYF	TGTGCCAGCAGCTTAAGTGGTGGGAGGAACGAGCAGTACTTC
TRBJ2-7	TRBV20-1	-	-	CSATRRSEQYF	TGCAGTGCTACTAGACGCAGCGAGCAGTACTTC
TRBJ2-5	TRBV14	-	-	CASSPGQFQETQYF	TGTGCCAGCAGCCCCGGACAGTTCCAAGAGACCCAGTACTTC
TRBJ2-6	TRBV19	-	TRBD1	CASSREQGSGANVLTF	TGTGCCAGTAGTAGGGAACAGGGGTCCGGGGCCAACGTCCTGACTTTC
TRBJ2-7	TRBV7-2	-	TRBD2	CASRTSGPLYF	TGTGCCAGTCGGACTAGCGGACCTTTGTACTTC
TRBJ1-1	TRBV5-5	-	-	CASSLVRGRAFF	TGTGCCAGCAGCTTGGTGCGGGGAAGGGCTTTCTTT
TRBJ2-3	TRBV28	few	TRBD2	CASRSPGGAADTQYF	TGTGCCAGCAGGTCCCCCGGGGGGGCTGCAGATACGCAGTATTTT
TRBJ2-2	TRBV7-8	-	TRBD1	CASRFGTGTGELFF	TGTGCCAGCAGGTTCGGGACAGGCACCGGGGAGCTGTTTTTT
TRBJ1-2	TRBV19	-	-	CASSIPTGIYGYTF	TGTGCCAGTAGTATCCCGACAGGAATCTATGGCTACACCTTC
TRBJ2-2	TRBV14	-	-	CASSLSRRTGELFF	TGTGCCAGCAGCCTTTCCCGGAGGACCGGGGAGCTGTTTTTT
TRBJ1-1	TRBV5-4	-	TRBD1	CASTGTGGTTEAFF	TGTGCCAGCACGGGGACAGGGGGTACGACTGAAGCTTTCTTT
TRBJ1-1	TRBV28	-	-	CASSLWENAEAFF	TGTGCCAGCAGTTTATGGGAGAACGCTGAAGCTTTCTTT
TRBJ2-5	TRBV3-1/TRBV3-2	-	-	CASSQESGGETQYF	TGTGCCAGCAGCCAAGAAAGCGGAGGAGAGACCCAGTACTTC
TRBJ2-3	TRBV10-3	-	TRBD2	CAISAAGVGTDTQYF	TGTGCCATCAGTGCTGCGGGGGTGGGTACAGATACGCAGTATTTT
TRBJ2-5	TRBV19	-	-	CASSVSYQETQYF	TGTGCCAGTAGTGTCTCGTACCAAGAGACCCAGTACTTC
TRBJ2-5	TRBV10-3	-	TRBD2	CAAAGLAGGSSETQYF	TGTGCCGCAGCGGGACTAGCGGGGGGCTCCAGCGAGACCCAGTACTTC
TRBJ2-7	TRBV21-1	-	-	CASSKVWQGTYEQYF	TGTGCCAGCAGCAAGGTCTGGCAGGGAACCTACGAGCAGTACTTC
TRBJ1-2	TRBV7-2	-	TRBD1	CASSLARDSPNYGYTF	TGTGCCAGCAGCTTAGCGCGGGACAGCCCTAACTATGGCTACACCTTC
TRBJ2-7	TRBV11-2	-	TRBD1	CASSGDRDREQYF	TGTGCCAGCAGCGGCGACAGGGATAGGGAACAGTACTTC
TRBJ2-1	TRBV10-3	-	TRBD2	CAISEFTSGGGNNEQFF	TGTGCCATCAGTGAGTTTACTAGCGGGGGGGGAAACAATGAGCAGTTCTTC
TRBJ2-2	TRBV3-1/TRBV3-2	-	TRBD1	CASGTANTGELFF	TGTGCCAGCGGGACAGCGAACACCGGGGAGCTGTTTTTT
TRBJ2-7	TRBV4-3	once	-	CASSYIRGGEQYF	TGCGCCAGCAGCTACATCAGGGGTGGAGAGCAGTACTTC